These 13 T cell receptor beta chains were all obtained from the same sample, sequenced in a study of long-term antiretroviral therapy in people with HIV. Survey-level resolution applied to immunoSEQ assay v3.0. Generated by immunoSEQ multiplex PCR, the TCRdb table keeps only in-frame clones and is missing some. The sample yields over 20,000 clones, 80% to 90% seen once. The sequencing used unsorted PBMCs, collected 0.1 years before starting antiretroviral therapy. The receptors come from a man aged 18 to 30 with HIV.

The chain uses TRBV6-1 and TRBJ1-1; D unclear. The CDR3 is made up of 14 amino acids. Germline assignment: CDR1 MNHNS and CDR2 SASEGT. Trimming left V 1 base short and J 3 bases short, with 9 bases between. The CDR3: CASSEDGRHTEAFF. The CDR3 DNA reads TGTGCCAGCAGTGAAGATGGGAGGCACACTGAAGCTTTCTTT.

The CDR3 bases are TGTGCCAGCAGTGATAGCGGGGAGGGCGGCTATGGCTACACCTTC. It specifies CASSDSGEGGYGYTF. The genes are TRBV25-1 and TRBJ1-2; D uncertain. Germline assignment: CDR1 MGHDK and CDR2 SYGVNS. The CDR3 is made up of 15 amino acids. With 3 bases removed from V and 4 bases from J, the gap between germline ends came to 15 bases.

V usage is TRBV7-3 and J usage is TRBJ2-6, with a possible D match to TRBD2 (6 bases). The CDR3 covers 15 residues. Germline assignment: CDR1 SGHTA and CDR2 FQGTGA. V lost 2 bases and J 1 base, leaving 6 bases between the germline ends. In DNA, the CDR3 is TGTGCCAGCAGCTTACGGGGGTCTGGGGCCAACGTCCTGACTTTC. Encoded protein: CASSLRGSGANVLTF.

This chain links TRBV11-2 with TRBJ2-1; 8 nucleotides match TRBD2. CDR3 length: 14 amino acids. Germline V gene sequence: CDR1 SGHAT, CDR2 FQNNGV. V was clipped by 5 bases and J by 11 bases; unmatched bases: 11. CDR3 sequence reads: CASSRGGTSSKQFF. For the CDR3, the DNA is TGTGCCAGCAGCCGAGGAGGGACTAGTTCTAAGCAGTTCTTC.

This clone showed up just once. The gene calls are TRBV29-1 and TRBJ2-3; TRBD2 matches at 7 bases. The junction had 8 bases not matched to a gene; V was cut back by 4 bases and J by 4 bases. Per the germline V gene, CDR1 is SQVTM and CDR2 is ANQGSEA. CDR3 length equals 14 residues. The CDR3 coding sequence is TGCAGCGTTGCTGAGGGAGGGCCACCAGATACGCAGTATTTT. Amino acids: CSVAEGGPPDTQYF.

This sequence joins TRBV7-9 and TRBJ2-2, with D possibly being TRBD1 (6 bases). The CDR3 contains 13 residues. V was clipped by 4 bases and J by 6 bases, with 9 bases between them. CDR1 SEHNR and CDR2 FQNEAQ come from the germline V gene (reference sequence). CDR3 residues: CASSYRVAGELFF. The CDR3 nucleotides read TGTGCCAGCAGCTACAGGGTCGCCGGGGAGCTGTTTTTT. The variable domain in full, with the rest retrieved from reference TRBV7-9 and TRBJ2-2, is DTGVSQNPRHKITKRGQNVTFRCDPISEHNRLYWYRQTLGQGPEFLTYFQNEAQLEKSRLLSDRFSAERPKGSFSTLEIQRTEQGDSAMYLCASSYRVAGELFFGEGSRLTVL.

This chain links TRBV7-3 with TRBJ2-1, with D perhaps matching TRBD2 (7 bases). The CDR3 totals 15 residues. Germline assignment: CDR1 SGHTA and CDR2 FQGTGA. The V end was cut by 2 bases, the J end by 3 bases, with 11 bases between. This chain's CDR3 is CASSLAGAVYNEQFF. The CDR3 DNA reads TGTGCCAGCAGCTTAGCGGGGGCCGTCTACAATGAGCAGTTCTTC.

The chain has TRBV5-1 and TRBJ2-5; 10 nucleotides line up with TRBD2. The junction had 8 bases not matched to a gene; V was cut back by 2 bases and J by 4 bases. The CDR3 runs 16 residues. CDR1 SGHRS and CDR2 YFSETQ come from the germline V gene. CDR3 sequence: CASSLTTSGVGETQYF. CDR3 DNA sequence: TGCGCCAGCAGCTTAACAACTAGCGGGGTAGGAGAGACCCAGTACTTC.

The V and J genes are TRBV28 and TRBJ2-1; 9 bases are shared with TRBD2. Trimming took 2 bases from V and 5 from J; bases not matched to a gene: 10. The CDR3 is 17 amino acids. Germline CDR1 MDHEN, CDR2 SYDVKM. CDR3 sequence: CASSLEQLAGLNNEQFF. The CDR3, as DNA: TGTGCCAGCAGTTTAGAACAACTAGCGGGCCTTAACAATGAGCAGTTCTTC. Filled out from reference TRBV28 and TRBJ2-1, the complete variable domain reads DVKVTQSSRYLVKRTGEKVFLECVQDMDHENMFWYRQDPGLGLRLIYFSYDVKMKEKGDIPEGYSVSREKKERFSLILESASTNQTSMYLCASSLEQLAGLNNEQFFGPGTRLTVL.

The chain uses TRBV5-6 and TRBJ2-2, with TRBD1 as a possible D gene (5 bases). CDR1 and CDR2 from the germline V gene are SGHDT and YYEEEE. CDR3 size: 16 residues. The V end lost 0 bases, the J end lost 2 bases, and 11 bases lay between the germline ends. For the CDR3, the DNA is TGTGCCAGCAGCTTGGTAGGCAGGGTCAACACCGGGGAGCTGTTTTTT. This translates into CASSLVGRVNTGELFF.

The chain uses TRBV29-1 and TRBJ2-1; D ambiguous. CDR1 is SQVTM and CDR2 is ANQGSEA in the germline V gene. The CDR3 is 12 amino acids. Trimming pared 6 bases from V and 5 bases from J, leaving 11 bases between. CDR3 nucleotide sequence: TGCAGCGTAGCTGACGGAAACAATGAGCAGTTCTTC. Translated: CSVADGNNEQFF.

The J gene is TRBJ1-5, the V gene TRBV15, with 9 bases lining up with TRBD1. CDR1 is LNHNV and CDR2 is YYDKDF in the germline V gene (reference sequence). This CDR3 has 15 amino acids. Trimming removed 3 bases from V and 5 bases from J; junction bases left unmatched: 5. The CDR3 region has the DNA TGTGCCACCAGCAGCCCGGGACAGGGAGATCAGCCCCAGCATTTT. Its translation: CATSSPGQGDQPQHF.

The gene calls are TRBV5-6 and TRBJ2-1; the D is unclear. Germline lookup yields CDR1 SGHDT and CDR2 YYEEEE. Between the trimmed V and J ends, which lost 0 bases and 7 bases, there was a span of 14 bases. The CDR3 contains 15 residues. The CDR3 coding sequence is TGTGCCAGCAGCTTGGGTGATTTGGTCCCAAATGAGCAGTTCTTC. It translates to CASSLGDLVPNEQFF.